Detailed here is one T cell receptor beta chain. This specimen belongs to a study of low-dose radiotherapy and immunotherapy resistance in tumors. Alpha- and beta-chain coverage of first-strand cDNA came from TRAV- and TRBV-specific primers. A roughly 20-cycle PCR with a constant-region primer and V-primer adapter amplified TCRs. MiXCR, run by TCRdb on the reads, gives a single entry per CDR3 protein. The sample yields some 6,200 distinct CDR3 sequences, roughly 80% seen once. Donors were dosed with nivolumab and ipilimumab; they also received aspirin, low-dose cyclophosphamide and low-dose radiotherapy. Tumors of eligible patients were advanced, solid and lacking tumor-infiltrating lymphocytes. The CDR3 is made up of 13 amino acids. In germline, CDR1 is PRHDT, CDR2 FYEKMQ (reference sequence). The V gene lost 6 bases and the J gene lost 1 base, with 6 bases spanning the gap.

This TCR was recovered from a human donor with advanced metastatic prostate, ovarian, gallbladder or colorectal cancer (not recorded which). This table probably holds off-target reads from a library built for another chain. The chain joins TRBV13 to TRBJ2-2; D is unclear. CDR3 in DNA: TGTGCCAGCAGACGACGGAACACCGGGGAGCTGTTTTTT. The encoded protein is CASRRRNTGELFF.